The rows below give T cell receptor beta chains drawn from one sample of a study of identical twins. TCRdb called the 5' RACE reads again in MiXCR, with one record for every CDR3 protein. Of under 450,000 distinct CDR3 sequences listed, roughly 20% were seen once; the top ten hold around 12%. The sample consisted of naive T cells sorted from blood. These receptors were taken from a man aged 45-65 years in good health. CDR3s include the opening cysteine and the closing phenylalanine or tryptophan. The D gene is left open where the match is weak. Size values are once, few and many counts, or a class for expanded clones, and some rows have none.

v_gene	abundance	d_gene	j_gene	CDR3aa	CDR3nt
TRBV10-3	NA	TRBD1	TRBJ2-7	CASRDRDLEQYF	TGTGCCAGCCGGGACAGGGACCTCGAGCAGTACTTC
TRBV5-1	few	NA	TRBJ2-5	CASSLAQGYGETQYF	TGCGCCAGCAGCTTGGCCCAGGGTTATGGAGAGACCCAGTACTTC
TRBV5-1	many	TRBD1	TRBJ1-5	CASSPGQRNQPQHF	TGCGCCAGCAGCCCGGGACAGCGCAATCAGCCCCAGCATTTT
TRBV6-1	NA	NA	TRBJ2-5	CASRQAGHFQETQYF	TGTGCCAGCCGTCAGGCGGGCCACTTCCAAGAGACCCAGTACTTC
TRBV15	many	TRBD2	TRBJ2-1	CATSRVRRGLAGENEQFF	TGTGCCACCAGCAGAGTTCGCCGGGGACTAGCGGGAGAAAATGAGCAGTTCTTC
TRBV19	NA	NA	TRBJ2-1	CASSAPGTYYNEQFF	TGTGCCAGTAGCGCGCCTGGCACATATTACAATGAGCAGTTCTTC
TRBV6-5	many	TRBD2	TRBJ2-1	CASSYSTSGVRNEQFF	TGTGCCAGCAGTTACTCGACCAGCGGGGTTCGCAATGAGCAGTTCTTC
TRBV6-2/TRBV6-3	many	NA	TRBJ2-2	CASSNTKLEGTGELFF	TGTGCCAGCAGTAACACTAAACTAGAAGGCACCGGGGAGCTGTTTTTT
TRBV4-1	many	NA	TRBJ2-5	CASSQGLQETQYF	TGCGCCAGCAGCCAAGGACTACAAGAGACCCAGTACTTC
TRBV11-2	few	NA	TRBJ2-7	CASSHSTGAYEQYF	TGTGCCAGCAGCCACTCGACAGGAGCCTACGAGCAGTACTTC
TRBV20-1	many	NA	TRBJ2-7	CSAREYGISYEQYF	TGCAGTGCTAGAGAATACGGGATCTCCTACGAGCAGTACTTC
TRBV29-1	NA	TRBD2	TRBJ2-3	CSGQLAGGDTQYF	TGCAGCGGCCAACTAGCGGGAGGTGATACGCAGTATTTT
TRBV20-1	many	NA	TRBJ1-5	CSAPQRGGGNQPQHF	TGCAGTGCGCCTCAAAGAGGGGGAGGCAATCAGCCCCAGCATTTT
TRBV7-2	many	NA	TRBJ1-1	CASSLNSVTEAFF	TGTGCCAGCAGCTTAAACAGCGTCACTGAAGCTTTCTTT
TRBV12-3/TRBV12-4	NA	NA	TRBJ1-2	CASSLAIGGNYGYTF	TGTGCCAGCAGTTTAGCGATTGGTGGAAACTATGGCTACACCTTC
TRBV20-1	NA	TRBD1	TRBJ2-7	CSARMAGTGAEQYF	TGCAGTGCTAGGATGGCCGGGACAGGGGCCGAGCAGTACTTC
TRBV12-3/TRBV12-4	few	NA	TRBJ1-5	CASSRGRNQPQHF	TGTGCCAGCAGTAGGGGCCGGAATCAGCCCCAGCATTTT
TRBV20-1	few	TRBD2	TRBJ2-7	CSARAPYLTSGTLYEQYF	TGCAGTGCTAGAGCCCCTTATCTGACTAGCGGGACCCTCTACGAGCAGTACTTC
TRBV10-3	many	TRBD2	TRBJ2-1	CAISDSRTSGRKGYYNEQFF	TGTGCCATCAGTGATTCTCGGACTAGCGGGAGGAAGGGATACTACAATGAGCAGTTCTTC
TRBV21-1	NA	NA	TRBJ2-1	CASSKLTGGSQFF	TGTGCCAGCAGCAAACTCACAGGGGGTTCACAGTTCTTC
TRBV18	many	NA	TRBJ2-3	CASSPGGTRDTQYF	TGTGCCAGCTCACCAGGGGGGACAAGGGATACGCAGTATTTT
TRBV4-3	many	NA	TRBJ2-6	CASSQFLGGGRISGANVLTF	TGCGCCAGCAGCCAATTCTTAGGAGGAGGCCGTATCTCTGGGGCCAACGTCCTGACTTTC
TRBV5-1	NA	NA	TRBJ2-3	CASSLAGRTGTDTQYF	TGCGCCAGCAGCTTGGCAGGACGGACCGGCACAGATACGCAGTATTTT
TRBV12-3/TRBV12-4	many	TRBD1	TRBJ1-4	CASSHTPGQNEKLFF	TGTGCCAGCAGCCACACTCCGGGACAGAATGAAAAACTGTTTTTT
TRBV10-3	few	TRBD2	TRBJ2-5	CAISAGTSEHETQYF	TGTGCCATCAGTGCTGGGACTAGCGAACATGAGACCCAGTACTTC
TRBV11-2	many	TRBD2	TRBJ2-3	CASSLGYMGLAVTDTQYF	TGTGCCAGCAGCTTGGGGTACATGGGACTAGCGGTCACAGATACGCAGTATTTT
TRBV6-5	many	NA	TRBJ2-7	CASSFGAGTSYEQYF	TGTGCCAGCAGTTTCGGGGCGGGAACGTCCTACGAGCAGTACTTC
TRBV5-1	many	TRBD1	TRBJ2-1	CASKKTGKDEQFF	TGCGCCAGCAAAAAGACAGGGAAGGATGAGCAGTTCTTC
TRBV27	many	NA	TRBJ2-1	CASSFGQFNEQFF	TGTGCCAGCAGTTTTGGTCAGTTCAATGAGCAGTTCTTC
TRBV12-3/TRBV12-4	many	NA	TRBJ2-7	CASSLNYPNTLASYEQYF	TGTGCCAGCAGTTTGAACTACCCCAACACCCTCGCCTCTTACGAGCAGTACTTC
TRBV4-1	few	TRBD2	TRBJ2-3	CASSQGSGGSDTQYF	TGCGCCAGCAGCCAAGGTAGCGGGGGGTCGGATACGCAGTATTTT
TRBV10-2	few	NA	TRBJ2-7	CASSGLAYEQYF	TGCGCCAGCAGTGGGCTAGCTTACGAGCAGTACTTC
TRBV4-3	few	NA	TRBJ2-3	CASSQDLRRGVNTDTQYF	TGCGCCAGCAGCCAAGATCTCAGGCGGGGAGTCAACACAGATACGCAGTATTTT
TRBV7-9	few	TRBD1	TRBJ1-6	CASTLGQGAHNSPLHF	TGTGCCAGCACCTTGGGACAGGGGGCGCATAATTCACCCCTCCACTTT
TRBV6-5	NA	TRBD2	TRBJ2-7	CASSYSASGAYEQYF	TGTGCCAGCAGTTACTCGGCTAGCGGGGCCTACGAGCAGTACTTC
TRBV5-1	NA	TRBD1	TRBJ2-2	CASSSAPGQGAWSYTGELFF	TGCGCCAGCAGCTCCGCGCCGGGACAGGGGGCTTGGTCGTACACCGGGGAGCTGTTTTTT
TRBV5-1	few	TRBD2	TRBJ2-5	CASSLVGGLAEKETQYF	TGCGCCAGCAGCTTGGTAGGTGGACTAGCGGAGAAAGAGACCCAGTACTTC
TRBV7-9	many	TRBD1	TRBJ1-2	CASSSNPGQGYYGYTF	TGTGCCAGCAGCTCCAACCCGGGACAGGGTTACTATGGCTACACCTTC
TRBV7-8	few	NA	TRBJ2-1	CASNTGSYEQFF	TGTGCCAGCAACACAGGGTCCTATGAGCAGTTCTTC
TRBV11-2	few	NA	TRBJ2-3	CASSLRGRDWAQYF	TGTGCCAGCAGCTTAAGAGGGCGGGATTGGGCGCAGTATTTT
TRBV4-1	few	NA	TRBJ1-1	CASTGTGTANTEAFF	TGCGCCAGCACGGGGACGGGGACGGCGAACACTGAAGCTTTCTTT
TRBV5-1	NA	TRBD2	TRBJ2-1	CASSGGLAGDPLSYNEQFF	TGCGCCAGCAGCGGAGGACTAGCGGGCGACCCCCTCTCCTACAATGAGCAGTTCTTC
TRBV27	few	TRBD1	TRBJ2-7	CASSRSGTGGEQYF	TGTGCCAGCAGCCGGTCGGGGACAGGGGGTGAGCAGTACTTC
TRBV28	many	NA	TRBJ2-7	CASSPSGRGVYEQYF	TGTGCCAGCAGCCCGAGTGGTAGGGGGGTCTACGAGCAGTACTTC
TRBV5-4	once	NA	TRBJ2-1	CASSLGATPSSYNEQFF	TGTGCCAGCAGCTTGGGGGCCACCCCGAGCTCCTACAATGAGCAGTTCTTC
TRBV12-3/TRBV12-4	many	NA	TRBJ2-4	CASSNQTEAKNIQYF	TGTGCCAGCAGTAACCAGACAGAAGCCAAAAACATTCAGTACTTC
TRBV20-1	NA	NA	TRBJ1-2	CSARDLQGTNYGYTF	TGCAGTGCTAGAGATCTCCAGGGGACAAACTATGGCTACACCTTC
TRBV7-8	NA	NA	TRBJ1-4	CASSLARGFGNEKLFF	TGTGCCAGCAGCTTAGCAAGGGGGTTCGGTAATGAAAAACTGTTTTTT
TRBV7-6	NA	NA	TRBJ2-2	CASSPRAGELFF	TGTGCCAGCAGCCCACGGGCCGGGGAGCTGTTTTTT
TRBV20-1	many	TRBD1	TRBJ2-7	CSAIRDRGGEQYF	TGCAGTGCTATCCGGGACAGGGGAGGCGAGCAGTACTTC
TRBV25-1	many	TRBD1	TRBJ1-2	CASSDSTGNVFGYTF	TGTGCCAGCAGTGATTCGACAGGGAACGTCTTTGGCTACACCTTC
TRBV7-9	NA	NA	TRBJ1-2	CGSSLGPNYGYTF	TGTGGCAGCAGCTTGGGACCTAACTATGGCTACACCTTC
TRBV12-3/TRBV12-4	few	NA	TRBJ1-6	CASSLALTMQAPLHF	TGTGCCAGCAGTTTAGCTCTGACTATGCAGGCACCCCTCCACTTT
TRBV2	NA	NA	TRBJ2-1	CASSGTESLNEQFF	TGTGCCAGCAGTGGGACAGAGTCGTTGAATGAGCAGTTCTTC
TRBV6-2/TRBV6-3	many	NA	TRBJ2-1	CASSPYYNEQFF	TGTGCCAGCAGCCCTTACTACAATGAGCAGTTCTTC
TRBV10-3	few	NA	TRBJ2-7	CAIRTDYEQYF	TGTGCCATCAGGACGGACTACGAGCAGTACTTC